In its sample, the clone carrying this TCR beta chain was seen once. What it binds is not known. Primers included in the PCR were 60 Vbeta and 13 Jbeta primers. Data came from immunoSEQ multiplex PCR; TCRdb stores just in-frame clones and leaves some out. This table holds roughly 150,000 clones, around 72% found once. The data were obtained in a study of cytomegalovirus exposure and HLA in healthy donors. V lost 3 bases and J lost 6; bases outside the gene matches: 7. Per germline, CDR1 MDHEN and CDR2 SYDVKM. The CDR3 contains 15 residues. Notes on the study in general: Presence/absence comparisons presumed near-even sequencing depth among donors. With high specificity and sensitivity, the classifier reportedly diagnosed cytomegalovirus status.

Sequencing used PBMCs. The chain joins TRBV28 to TRBJ1-5, with 8 bases identical to TRBD1. This clonotype was sampled from a man in his forties in good health and CMV-seronegative. CDR3: CASSFLRGRGQPQHF. As DNA, the CDR3 is TGTGCCAGCAGTTTCCTCAGGGGGCGCGGTCAGCCCCAGCATTTT.